This T cell receptor beta chain was recovered during a study of neurological immune-mediated disorders. Noted time point: longitudinal time-point 1 (baseline). It was from 2 million PBMCs stored at -80 C that the unsorted libraries were obtained. A 10-nucleotide random UMI tagged transcripts in template-switch 5'RACE cDNA synthesis. TCRdb analysed the 5' RACE reads with MiXCR anew, one entry per CDR3 protein. The sample carries about 49,000 distinct CDR3 sequences, 9% to 10% recorded once. This clonotype appeared many times. Antigen specificity is unknown. Germline assignment: CDR1 SGHRS and CDR2 YFSETQ. V shed 5 bases and J shed 7 bases, with 16 bases lying between them. CDR3 size: 13 residues. Overall study findings and caveats: Healthy controls had more TCR clonal expansion than multiple sclerosis, which showed the least, whereas HTLV-1-associated myelopathy showed the most.

This rearrangement joins TRBV5-1 to TRBJ2-7; tentatively, D is TRBD1 (7 bases). This sequence was found in a woman aged 35 to 49 in good health. Sequencing was performed on PBMCs. The CDR3 nucleotides are TGCGCCAGCAGAGGAGGGGGCCTGCGGGAGCAGTACTTC. Its protein is CASRGGGLREQYF.